The rows below give T cell receptor beta chains drawn from one sample of a study of OX40 agonist ivuxolimab in advanced cancers. Clones were sequenced by immunoSEQ multiplex PCR, and TCRdb holds only the in-frame ones, with some missing. The sample holds about 100,000 clones, around 91% seen once. Material: CD4+ or CD8+ T cells sorted from blood, obtained in a trial of the OX40 agonist ivuxolimab. The receptor set was obtained from an adult with an advanced solid tumor such as melanoma, head and neck, liver or kidney cancer. Both conserved end residues are part of each CDR3. Each record gives: clone size, D gene, J gene, V gene, CDR3 DNA, CDR3 protein. The D gene is left open where the match is weak. Part of the rows lack a size; the others show once, few, many or a class for expanded clones.

>.|.|TRBJ2-4|TRBV5-1
TGCGCCAGCAGCTTGGGGGTCGCAGGGGCCAAAAACATTCAGTACTTC
CASSLGVAGAKNIQYF
>.|TRBD1|TRBJ1-6|TRBV7-9
TGTGCCAGCAGCTTGGGACAGAATTCACCCCTCCACTTT
CASSLGQNSPLHF
>.|TRBD2|TRBJ2-5|TRBV5-1
TGCGCCAGCAGCCTGAGCGGGAGAAGGGATGAGACCCAGTACTTC
CASSLSGRRDETQYF
>.|TRBD1|TRBJ2-7|TRBV7-2
TGTGCCAGCAGCCCTGGACAGGGGAGTTTGGAGCAGTACTTC
CASSPGQGSLEQYF
>once|.|TRBJ1-2|TRBV2
TGTACCACAAGACAGGCGATTAACTATGGCTACACCTTC
CTTRQAINYGYTF
>.|.|TRBJ2-7|TRBV1
TGCACCAGCAGCACCCCTACCGGGACAGGGACCTACGAGCAGTACTTC
CTSSTPTGTGTYEQYF
>.|.|TRBJ2-7|TRBV6-1
TGTGCCAGCAGTCGCCAGGGCTACGAGCAGTACTTC
CASSRQGYEQYF
>.|.|TRBJ2-7|TRBV7-9
TGTGCCAGCAGCAACAACTACGAGCAGTACTTC
CASSNNYEQYF
>.|.|TRBJ2-5|TRBV6-5
TGTGCCAGCAGCAGAAAACTGGCAATCCAAGAGACCCAGTACTTC
CASSRKLAIQETQYF
>once|.|TRBJ2-2|TRBV2
TGTGCCAGCAGGCGGACTGTCACCGGGGAGCTGTTTTTT
CASRRTVTGELFF
>.|.|TRBJ1-5|TRBV19
TGTGCCAGTACCCAACTGGGATTGGGTGCCAATCAGCCCCAGCATTTT
CASTQLGLGANQPQHF
>.|.|TRBJ2-1|TRBV7-2
TGTGCCAGCAGCATGGATACTAGCCCTCGTCGTGAGCAGTTCTTC
CASSMDTSPRREQFF
>.|.|TRBJ1-2|TRBV21-1
TGTGCCAGCAGCAAAGTTCAGGGGGCGCTTTACTATGGCTACACCTTC
CASSKVQGALYYGYTF